This passage covers 13 T cell receptor beta chains from one sample sequenced in a study of cytomegalovirus exposure and HLA in healthy donors (dated by TCRdb to about 2017). Preparation of the library involved the immunoSEQ multiplex PCR assay. For the multiplex PCR, a mixture combining 60 forward primers for TCR Vbeta segments and 13 reverse primers for TCR Jbeta segments was used. This immuneACCESS table, as held by TCRdb, lists in-frame sequences with V and J called but not all clones. Of the missing ones, under half trace to an unresolved V gene in checked studies; the others have no known cause. The sample has roughly 150,000 clones on record, 81% of them singletons. The ten largest clones capture around 1.3% of the sample. Sequenced input: PBMCs. The receptors were sampled from a man aged 50 to 59 in good health and CMV-seropositive.

DNA of the CDR3: TGTGCCAGCAGCTTGCAACAGGGGCTTAGCAATCAGCCCCAGCATTTT. It specifies CASSLQQGLSNQPQHF. V is TRBV5-5 and J is TRBJ1-5; 7 bases are shared with TRBD1. Germline lookup yields CDR1 SGHKS and CDR2 YYEKEE (reference sequence). This CDR3 spans 16 amino acids. V shed 1 base, J shed 0 bases, and the junction held 4 bases outside the gene matches.

This chain uses TRBV20-1 with TRBJ2-5; possibly TRBD1 for D (5 bases). Trimming removed 2 bases from V and 5 bases from J, with 6 bases in between. The CDR3 totals 11 residues. The germline V gene encodes CDR1 DFQATT and CDR2 SNEGSKA (reference sequence). In DNA, the CDR3 is TGCAGTGCTAGATGGGGCGAGACCCAGTACTTC. It translates to CSARWGETQYF.

The chain links TRBV6-1 to TRBJ2-5; tentatively, D is TRBD1 (5 bases). This CDR3 spans 13 amino acids. CDR1 is MNHNS and CDR2 is SASEGT in the germline V gene. With 7 bases removed from V and 3 bases from J, the gap between germline ends came to 12 bases. CDR3 DNA sequence: TGTGCCAGCACCCGCGACAGAAAAGAGACCCAGTACTTC. Its protein is CASTRDRKETQYF.

This clone was seen a single time. This sequence joins TRBV27 and TRBJ2-1, with D maybe TRBD2 (5 bases). Germline lookup yields CDR1 MNHEY and CDR2 SMNVEV (reference sequence). The CDR3 extends over 15 amino acids. The germline V and J ends were trimmed by 5 bases and 3 bases, with 14 bases remaining between them. The CDR3 sequence is CASSPTMGSYNEQFF. The CDR3 nucleotides are TGTGCCAGCAGTCCGACTATGGGAAGCTACAATGAGCAGTTCTTC.

V and J are TRBV18 and TRBJ2-1, with 7 positions matching TRBD1. With V trimmed by 3 bases and J by 6 bases, 8 bases remained unmatched. This CDR3 spans 15 amino acids. CDR1 is KGHSH, CDR2 LQKENI, per germline. CDR3: CASSPLQGVGNEQFF. CDR3 DNA: TGTGCCAGCTCACCCTTGCAGGGGGTAGGCAATGAGCAGTTCTTC.

The chain uses TRBV6-1 and TRBJ2-1; 15 nucleotides line up with TRBD2. The CDR3 length is 17 residues. Germline V gene data show CDR1 as MNHNS and CDR2 as SASEGT. V lost 3 bases and J lost 12; bases outside the gene matches: 12. In DNA form, the CDR3 reads TGTGCCAGCAGTGAGTCCACTGGACTAGCGGGGGGGCCTTGGCAGTTCTTC. This gives the protein CASSESTGLAGGPWQFF.

The chain recombines TRBV10-3 with TRBJ2-5; TRBD1 agrees at 7 bases. This CDR3 is built from 14 residues. The V and J ends lost 10 bases and 1 base, in that order; junction bases with no gene match: 9. Germline V gene sequence: CDR1 ENHRY, CDR2 SYGVKD. The CDR3 nucleotides read TGTGCCACCAGACAGGGAAAAACCCAAGAGACCCAGTACTTC. It codes for CATRQGKTQETQYF.

The chain uses TRBV2 and TRBJ1-2; D not resolved. Germline values: CDR1 SNHLY, CDR2 FYNNEI. The V end lost 1 base, the J end lost 5 bases, and 11 bases lay between the germline ends. This CDR3 spans 14 amino acids. The CDR3 DNA reads as TGTGCCAGCAGTGAAGAGGTGGGAGGGTATGGCTACACCTTC. Its translation: CASSEEVGGYGYTF.

The V gene is TRBV7-2, the J gene TRBJ2-1; 9 nucleotides agree with TRBD1. Germline V gene sequence: CDR1 SGHTA, CDR2 FQGNSA. The junction had 3 bases not matched to a gene; V was cut back by 1 base and J by 5 bases. The CDR3 runs to 15 residues. CDR3 nucleotide sequence: TGTGCCAGCAGCTTAGACAGGGGGCGAAACAATGAGCAGTTCTTC. Translated, it gives CASSLDRGRNNEQFF.

The chain recombines TRBV18 with TRBJ2-7, with no clear D. V gave up 3 bases and J gave up 2 bases, with 14 bases separating them. CDR3 length: 15 residues. Germline-derived CDR1 and CDR2 are KGHSH and LQKENI. Here the CDR3 DNA reads TGTGCCAGCTCACCGCTCCCCACACCAGCCTACGAGCAGTACTTC. It is translated as CASSPLPTPAYEQYF.

This clone turned up a few times. V usage is TRBV18 and J usage is TRBJ2-1, with 10 nucleotides matching TRBD1. J gave up 5 bases and V 3 bases, and 1 base lay outside the gene matches. Germline CDR1 and CDR2: KGHSH and LQKENI. The CDR3 totals 14 residues. The CDR3 DNA reads as TGTGCCAGCTCACCCGGGACAGGGGACAATGAGCAGTTCTTC. Its protein product is CASSPGTGDNEQFF.

The rearrangement links TRBV28 to TRBJ1-4; tentative D call: TRBD1 (6 bases). The V end was cut by 6 bases, the J end by 3 bases, with 8 bases between. The CDR3 length is 13 residues. Germline V gives CDR1 MDHEN, CDR2 SYDVKM. CDR3 DNA: TGTGCCAGCAGATGGGGGCCTAATGAAAAACTGTTTTTT. Translation gives CASRWGPNEKLFF.

The rearrangement uses TRBV5-1 and TRBJ2-1; 11 bases are shared with TRBD2. The CDR3 spans 15 residues. Trimming at V came to 2 bases and at J to 8 bases, leaving 6 bases not matched to a gene. Germline-derived CDR1 and CDR2 are SGHRS and YFSETQ. CDR3 DNA: TGCGCCAGCAGCTTCTCTAGCGGGGGGACGGATGAGCAGTTCTTC. Residues: CASSFSSGGTDEQFF.